This record concerns one T cell receptor beta chain sequence. Only in-frame clones appear in the TCRdb table, and some are missing; sequencing was by immunoSEQ multiplex PCR. Of 100,000 to 150,000 clones in the sample, about 92% were seen once. This record belongs to a study of control samples from healthy donors and cancer patients. CDR3 size: 14 residues. V lost 7 bases to trimming and J lost 8 bases, with 15 bases between them. Germline lookup yields CDR1 LNHDA and CDR2 SQIVND (reference sequence). Sequencing was performed on PBMCs. The receptor was derived from a man aged 50 or older with head and neck cancer. The chain recombines TRBV19 with TRBJ1-6; D gene unclear. The CDR3 DNA reads TGTGCCAGTAATGGTGCGCCCCAGGATTCACCCCTCCACTTT. Protein sequence: CASNGAPQDSPLHF.